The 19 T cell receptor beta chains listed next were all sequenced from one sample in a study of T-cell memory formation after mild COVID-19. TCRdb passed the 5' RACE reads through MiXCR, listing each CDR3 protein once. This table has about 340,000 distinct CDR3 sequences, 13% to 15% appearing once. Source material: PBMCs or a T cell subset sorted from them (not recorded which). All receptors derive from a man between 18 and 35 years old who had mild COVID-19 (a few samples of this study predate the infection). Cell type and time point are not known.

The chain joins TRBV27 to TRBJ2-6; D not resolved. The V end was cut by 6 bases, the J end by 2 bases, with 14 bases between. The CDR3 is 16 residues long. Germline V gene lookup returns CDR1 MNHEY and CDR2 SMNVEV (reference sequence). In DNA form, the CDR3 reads TGTGCCAGCAGCCTCATTCGTAGTACTGGGGCCAACGTCCTGACTTTC. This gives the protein CASSLIRSTGANVLTF.

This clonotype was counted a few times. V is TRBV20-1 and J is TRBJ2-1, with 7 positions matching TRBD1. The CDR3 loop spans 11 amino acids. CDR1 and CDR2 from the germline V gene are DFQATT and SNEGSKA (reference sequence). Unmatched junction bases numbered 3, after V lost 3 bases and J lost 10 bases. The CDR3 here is CSASWGQEQFF. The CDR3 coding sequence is TGCAGTGCTAGTTGGGGACAGGAGCAGTTCTTC.

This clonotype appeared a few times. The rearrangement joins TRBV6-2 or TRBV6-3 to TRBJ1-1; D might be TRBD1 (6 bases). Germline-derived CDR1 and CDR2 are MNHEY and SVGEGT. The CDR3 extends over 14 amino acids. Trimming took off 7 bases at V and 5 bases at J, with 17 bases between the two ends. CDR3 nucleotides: TGTGCCAGCACCTATTCCTGGAGGGGGACTGAAGCTTTCTTT. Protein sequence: CASTYSWRGTEAFF.

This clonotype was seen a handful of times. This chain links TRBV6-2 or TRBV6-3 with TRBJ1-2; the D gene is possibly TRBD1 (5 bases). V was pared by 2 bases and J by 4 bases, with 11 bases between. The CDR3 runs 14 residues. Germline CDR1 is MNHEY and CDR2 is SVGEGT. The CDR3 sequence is CASSYRGRSYGYTF. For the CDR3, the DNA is TGTGCCAGCAGTTACCGGGGCCGGTCCTATGGCTACACCTTC.

The CDR3 sequence: CASSPRTAKGEQYV. In nucleotides, the CDR3 is TGTGCCAGCAGCCCGCGGACAGCTAAAGGCGAGCAGTACGTC. This chain uses TRBV7-3 with TRBJ2-7, with D maybe TRBD1 (6 bases). Germline CDR1 SGHTA, CDR2 FQGTGA. V gave up 5 bases and J gave up 6 bases, with 17 bases separating them. The CDR3 length is 14 residues.

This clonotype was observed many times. CDR3 amino acids: CASSPLQDSLSEQFF. The DNA for the CDR3 is TGTGCCAGCTCCCCCCTCCAGGACAGCCTTAGTGAGCAGTTCTTC. The chain links TRBV12-3 or TRBV12-4 to TRBJ2-1, with a weak D call TRBD1 (6 bases). V was shortened by 8 bases and J by 9 bases, with 23 bases between the two germline ends. The CDR3 has 15 residues.

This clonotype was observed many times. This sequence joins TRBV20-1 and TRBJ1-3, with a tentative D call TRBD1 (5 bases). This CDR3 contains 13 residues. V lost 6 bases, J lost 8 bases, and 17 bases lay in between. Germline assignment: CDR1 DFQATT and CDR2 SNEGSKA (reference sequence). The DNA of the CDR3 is TGCAGTGCCTCCAAGGGCAGGGCTGACACCATATATTTT. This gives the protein CSASKGRADTIYF.

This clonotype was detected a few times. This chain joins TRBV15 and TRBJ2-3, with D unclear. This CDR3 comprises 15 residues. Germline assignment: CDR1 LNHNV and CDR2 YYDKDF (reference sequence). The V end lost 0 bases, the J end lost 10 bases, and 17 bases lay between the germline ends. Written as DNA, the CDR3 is TGTGCCACCAGCAGAGAATTAGCCGGGCTAAGGTCGCAGTATTTT. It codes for CATSRELAGLRSQYF.

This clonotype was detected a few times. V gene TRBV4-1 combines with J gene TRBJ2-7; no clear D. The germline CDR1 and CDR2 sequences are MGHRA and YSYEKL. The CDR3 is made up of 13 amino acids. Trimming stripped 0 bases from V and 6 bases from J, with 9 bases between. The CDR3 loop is CASSQDTRREQYF. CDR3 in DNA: TGCGCCAGCAGCCAAGATACAAGGCGCGAGCAGTACTTC.

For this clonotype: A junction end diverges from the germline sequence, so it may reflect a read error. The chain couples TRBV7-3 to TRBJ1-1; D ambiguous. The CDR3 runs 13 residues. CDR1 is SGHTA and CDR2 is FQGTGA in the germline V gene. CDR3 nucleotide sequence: TGTGCCAGCAGCTTGTTCCAGAACACTGAAGCTTTATTT. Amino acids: CASSLFQNTEALF.

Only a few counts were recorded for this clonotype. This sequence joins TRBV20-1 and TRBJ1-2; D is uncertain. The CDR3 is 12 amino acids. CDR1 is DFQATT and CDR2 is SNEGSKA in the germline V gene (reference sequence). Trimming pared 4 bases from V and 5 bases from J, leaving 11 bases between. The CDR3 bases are TGCAGTGCTATCAGAGAAGGGTATGGCTACACCTTC. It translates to CSAIREGYGYTF.

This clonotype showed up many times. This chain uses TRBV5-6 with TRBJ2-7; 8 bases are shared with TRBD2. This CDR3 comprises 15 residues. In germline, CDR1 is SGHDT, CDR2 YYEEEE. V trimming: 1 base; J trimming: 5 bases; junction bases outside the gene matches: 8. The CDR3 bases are TGTGCCAGCAGCTTGTCCTCCCTAGCGGGCCACGAGCAGTACTTC. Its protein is CASSLSSLAGHEQYF.

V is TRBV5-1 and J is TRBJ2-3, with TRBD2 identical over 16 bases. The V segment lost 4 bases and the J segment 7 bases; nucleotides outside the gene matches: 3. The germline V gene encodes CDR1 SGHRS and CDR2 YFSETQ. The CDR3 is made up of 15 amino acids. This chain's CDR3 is CASSQGLAGGNTQYF. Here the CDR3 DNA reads TGCGCCAGCAGCCAGGGACTAGCGGGGGGGAATACGCAGTATTTT.

The CDR3 protein is CASSLNSGIHGNTIYF. As DNA, the CDR3 is TGCGCCAGCAGCTTGAACTCAGGGATTCACGGAAACACCATATATTTT. The chain couples TRBV5-1 to TRBJ1-3; the D gene is possibly TRBD1 (5 bases). V was clipped by 1 base and J by 4 bases, with 15 bases between them. Germline values: CDR1 SGHRS, CDR2 YFSETQ. This CDR3 comprises 16 residues.

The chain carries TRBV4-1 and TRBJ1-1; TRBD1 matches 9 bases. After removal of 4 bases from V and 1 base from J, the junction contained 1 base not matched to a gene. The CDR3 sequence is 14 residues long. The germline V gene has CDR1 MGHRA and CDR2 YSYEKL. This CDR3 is CASSRTGANTEAFF. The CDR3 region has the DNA TGCGCCAGCAGCCGGACAGGGGCGAACACTGAAGCTTTCTTT.

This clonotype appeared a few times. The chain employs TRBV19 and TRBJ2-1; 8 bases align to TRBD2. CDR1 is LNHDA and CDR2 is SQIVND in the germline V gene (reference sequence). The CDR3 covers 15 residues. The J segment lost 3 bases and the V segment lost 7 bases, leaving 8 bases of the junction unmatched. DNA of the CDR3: TGTGCCAGTACTAGGGTCGGGGGGGGCTACAATGAGCAGTTCTTC. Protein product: CASTRVGGGYNEQFF.

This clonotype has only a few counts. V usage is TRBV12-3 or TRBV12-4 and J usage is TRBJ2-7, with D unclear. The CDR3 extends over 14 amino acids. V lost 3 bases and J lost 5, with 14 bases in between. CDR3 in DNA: TGTGCCAGCAGTTTTGGCGGCACCCTACACGAGCAGTACTTC. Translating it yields CASSFGGTLHEQYF.

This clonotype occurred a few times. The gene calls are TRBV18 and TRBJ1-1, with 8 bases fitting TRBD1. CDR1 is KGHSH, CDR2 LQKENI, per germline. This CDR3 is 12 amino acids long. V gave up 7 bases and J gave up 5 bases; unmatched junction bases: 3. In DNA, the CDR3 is TGTGCCAGCTGCGGACAGGGAACTGAAGCTTTCTTT. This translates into CASCGQGTEAFF. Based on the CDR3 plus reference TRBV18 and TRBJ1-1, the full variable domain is NAGVMQNPRHLVRRRGQEARLRCSPMKGHSHVYWYRQLPEEGLKFMVYLQKENIIDESGMPKERFSAEFPKEGPSILRIQQVVRGDSAAYFCASCGQGTEAFFGQGTRLTVV.

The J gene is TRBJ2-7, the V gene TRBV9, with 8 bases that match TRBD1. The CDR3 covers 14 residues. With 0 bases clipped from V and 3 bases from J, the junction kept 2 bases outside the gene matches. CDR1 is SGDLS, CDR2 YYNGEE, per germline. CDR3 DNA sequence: TGTGCCAGCAGCGTAGCAGGACAGGGCTACGAGCAGTACTTC. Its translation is CASSVAGQGYEQYF. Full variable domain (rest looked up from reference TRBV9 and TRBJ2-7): DSGVTQTPKHLITATGQRVTLRCSPRSGDLSVYWYQQSLDQGLQFLIQYYNGEERAKGNILERFSAQQFPDLHSELNLSSLELGDSALYFCASSVAGQGYEQYFGPGTRLTVT.